This TCR beta chain was captured by sequencing in a study of T-cell memory formation after mild COVID-19. Only one count was recorded for this clonotype. TCRdb called the 5' RACE reads again in MiXCR, with one record for every CDR3 protein. The table lists some 440,000 distinct CDR3 sequences, roughly 25% of them singletons, with around 12% in the top ten. This CDR3 is built from 16 residues. Trimming took off 6 bases at V and 0 bases at J, with 17 bases between the two ends. CDR1 and CDR2 from the germline V gene are SEHNR and FQNEAQ (reference sequence). The gene calls are TRBV7-9 and TRBJ1-1; D perhaps matches TRBD1 (6 bases). Sequencing was performed on PBMCs or a T cell subset sorted from them (not recorded which). The TCR originated in an adult woman who had mild COVID-19 (a few samples of this study predate the infection). Cell type and time point are not known. CDR3 residues: CASSSGVGHLNTEAFF. The CDR3 bases are TGTGCCAGCAGTTCCGGGGTGGGACACCTGAACACTGAAGCTTTCTTT. Full variable domain (remainder filled in from reference TRBV7-9 and TRBJ1-1): DTGVSQNPRHKITKRGQNVTFRCDPISEHNRLYWYRQTLGQGPEFLTYFQNEAQLEKSRLLSDRFSAERPKGSFSTLEIQRTEQGDSAMYLCASSSGVGHLNTEAFFGQGTRLTVV.